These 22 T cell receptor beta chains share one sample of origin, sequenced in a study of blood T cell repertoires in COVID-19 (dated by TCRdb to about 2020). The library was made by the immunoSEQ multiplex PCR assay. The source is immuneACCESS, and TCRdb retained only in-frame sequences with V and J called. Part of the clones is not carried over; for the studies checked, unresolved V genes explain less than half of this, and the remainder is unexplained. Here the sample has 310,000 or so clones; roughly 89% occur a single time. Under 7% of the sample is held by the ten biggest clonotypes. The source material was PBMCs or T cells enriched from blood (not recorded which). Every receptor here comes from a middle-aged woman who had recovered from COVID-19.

CDR3 loop: CAVPRGSGYTF. Written as DNA, the CDR3 is TGTGCCGTTCCCAGGGGCTCTGGCTACACCTTC. The chain joins TRBV28 to TRBJ1-2; maybe TRBD1 (6 bases). V lost 11 bases to trimming and J lost 7 bases, with 14 bases between them. This CDR3 has 11 amino acids. Germline V lookup: CDR1 MDHEN, CDR2 SYDVKM.

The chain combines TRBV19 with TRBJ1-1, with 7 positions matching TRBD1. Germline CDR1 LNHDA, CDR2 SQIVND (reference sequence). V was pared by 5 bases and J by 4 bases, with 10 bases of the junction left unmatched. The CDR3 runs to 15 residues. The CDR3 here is CASSAGTGAGTEAFF. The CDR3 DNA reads TGTGCCAGTAGTGCCGGCACAGGGGCGGGCACTGAAGCTTTCTTT. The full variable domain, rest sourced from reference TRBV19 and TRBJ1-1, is DGGITQSPKYLFRKEGQNVTLSCEQNLNHDAMYWYRQDPGQGLRLIYYSQIVNDFQKGDIAEGYSVSREKKESFPLTVTSAQKNPTAFYLCASSAGTGAGTEAFFGQGTRLTVV.

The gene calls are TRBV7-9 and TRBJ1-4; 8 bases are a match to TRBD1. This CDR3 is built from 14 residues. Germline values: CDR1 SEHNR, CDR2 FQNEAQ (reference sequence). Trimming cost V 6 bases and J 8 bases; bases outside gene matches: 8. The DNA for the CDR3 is TGTGCCAGCAGTACAGGGGGATTGAGGGAAAAACTGTTTTTT. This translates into CASSTGGLREKLFF. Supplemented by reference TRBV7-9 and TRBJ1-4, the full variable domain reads DTGVSQNPRHKITKRGQNVTFRCDPISEHNRLYWYRQTLGQGPEFLTYFQNEAQLEKSRLLSDRFSAERPKGSFSTLEIQRTEQGDSAMYLCASSTGGLREKLFFGSGTQLSVL.

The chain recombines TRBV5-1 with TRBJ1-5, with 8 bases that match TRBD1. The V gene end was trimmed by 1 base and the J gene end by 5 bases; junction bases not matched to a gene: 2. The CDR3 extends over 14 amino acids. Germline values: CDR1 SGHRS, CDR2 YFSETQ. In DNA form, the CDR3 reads TGCGCCAGCAGCTTGACGACAGGGGATCAGCCCCAGCATTTT. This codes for CASSLTTGDQPQHF.

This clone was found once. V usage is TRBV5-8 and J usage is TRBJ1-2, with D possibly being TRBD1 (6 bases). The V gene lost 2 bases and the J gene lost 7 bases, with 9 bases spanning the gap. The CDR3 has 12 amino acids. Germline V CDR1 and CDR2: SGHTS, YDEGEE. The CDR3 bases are TGTGCCAGCAGCTTACAGGGTTCTGGCTACACCTTC. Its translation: CASSLQGSGYTF.

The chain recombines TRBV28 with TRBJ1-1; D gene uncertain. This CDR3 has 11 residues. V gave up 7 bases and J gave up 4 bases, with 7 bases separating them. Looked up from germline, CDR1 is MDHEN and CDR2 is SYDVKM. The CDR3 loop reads CASTVLTEAFF. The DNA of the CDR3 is TGTGCCAGCACCGTTCTCACTGAAGCTTTCTTT.

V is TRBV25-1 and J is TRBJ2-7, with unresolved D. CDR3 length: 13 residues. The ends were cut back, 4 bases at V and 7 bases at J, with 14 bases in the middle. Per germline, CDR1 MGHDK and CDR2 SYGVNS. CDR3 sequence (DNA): TGTGCCAGCAGTGCGGCCAGGCAAGGAGAGCAGTACTTC. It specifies CASSAARQGEQYF.

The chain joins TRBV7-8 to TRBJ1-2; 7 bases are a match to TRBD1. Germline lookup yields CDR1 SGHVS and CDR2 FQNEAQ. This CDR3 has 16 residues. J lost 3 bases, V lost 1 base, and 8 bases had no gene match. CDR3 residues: CASSLGTGFTYYGYTF. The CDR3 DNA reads TGTGCCAGCAGCTTAGGGACAGGCTTTACCTACTATGGCTACACCTTC.

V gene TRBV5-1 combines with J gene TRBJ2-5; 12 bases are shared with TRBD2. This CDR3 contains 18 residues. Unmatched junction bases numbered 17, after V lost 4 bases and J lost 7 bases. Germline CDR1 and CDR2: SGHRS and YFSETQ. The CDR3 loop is CASSPRTSGISSGATQYF. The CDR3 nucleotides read TGCGCCAGCAGCCCTCGGACTAGCGGGATTTCGTCTGGCGCGACCCAGTACTTC.

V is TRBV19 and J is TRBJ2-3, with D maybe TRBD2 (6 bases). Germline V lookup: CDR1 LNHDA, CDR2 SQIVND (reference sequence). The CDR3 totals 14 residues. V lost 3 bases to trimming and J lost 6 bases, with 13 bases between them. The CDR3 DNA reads TGTGCCAGTAGTATTGGGTCCCGGGGGGATACGCAGTATTTT. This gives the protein CASSIGSRGDTQYF. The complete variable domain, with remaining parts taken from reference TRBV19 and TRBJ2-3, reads DGGITQSPKYLFRKEGQNVTLSCEQNLNHDAMYWYRQDPGQGLRLIYYSQIVNDFQKGDIAEGYSVSREKKESFPLTVTSAQKNPTAFYLCASSIGSRGDTQYFGPGTRLTVL.

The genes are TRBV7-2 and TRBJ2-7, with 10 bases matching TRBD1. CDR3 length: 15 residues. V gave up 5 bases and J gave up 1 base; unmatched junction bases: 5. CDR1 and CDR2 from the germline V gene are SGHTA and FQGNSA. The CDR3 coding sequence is TGTGCCAGCAGCAAAGACAGGGGGCTATCCTACGAGCAGTACTTC. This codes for CASSKDRGLSYEQYF. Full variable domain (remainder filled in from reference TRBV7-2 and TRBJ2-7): GAGVSQSPSNKVTEKGKDVELRCDPISGHTALYWYRQSLGQGLEFLIYFQGNSAPDKSGLPSDRFSAERTGGSVSTLTIQRTQQEDSAVYLCASSKDRGLSYEQYFGPGTRLTVT.

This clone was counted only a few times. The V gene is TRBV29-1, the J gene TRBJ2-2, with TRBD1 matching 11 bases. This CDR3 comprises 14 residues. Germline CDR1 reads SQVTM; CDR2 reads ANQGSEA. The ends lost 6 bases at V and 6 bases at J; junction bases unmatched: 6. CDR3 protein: CSVPGQGGPGELFF. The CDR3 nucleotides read TGCAGCGTACCGGGACAGGGGGGACCCGGGGAGCTGTTTTTT.

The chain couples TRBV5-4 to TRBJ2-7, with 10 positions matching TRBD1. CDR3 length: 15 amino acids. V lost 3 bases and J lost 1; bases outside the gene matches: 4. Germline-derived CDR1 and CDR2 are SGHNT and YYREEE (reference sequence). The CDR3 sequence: CASSWGQGLSYEQYF. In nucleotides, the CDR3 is TGTGCCAGCAGCTGGGGACAGGGGTTGTCCTACGAGCAGTACTTC.

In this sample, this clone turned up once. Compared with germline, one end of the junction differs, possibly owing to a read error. In nucleotides, the CDR3 is TGTGCCAGCAGTTTTTACAGACGCTTC. Its translation is CASSFYRRF. The V gene is TRBV28, the J gene TRBJ1-2; D uncertain. Germline V lookup: CDR1 MDHEN, CDR2 SYDVKM. This CDR3 comprises 9 residues.

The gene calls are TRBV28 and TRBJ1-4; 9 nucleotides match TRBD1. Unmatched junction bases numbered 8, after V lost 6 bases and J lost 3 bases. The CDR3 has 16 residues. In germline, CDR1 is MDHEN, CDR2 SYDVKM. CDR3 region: CASRDLQGAANEKLFF. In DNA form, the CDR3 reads TGTGCCAGCAGGGATTTACAGGGGGCGGCTAATGAAAAACTGTTTTTT.

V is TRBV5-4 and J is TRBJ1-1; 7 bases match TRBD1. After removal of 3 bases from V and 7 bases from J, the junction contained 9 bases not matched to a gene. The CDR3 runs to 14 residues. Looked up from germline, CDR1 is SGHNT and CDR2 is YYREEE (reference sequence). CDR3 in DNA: TGTGCCAGCAGCTCACAGGGGTTGAATGGTGAAGCTTTCTTT. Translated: CASSSQGLNGEAFF.

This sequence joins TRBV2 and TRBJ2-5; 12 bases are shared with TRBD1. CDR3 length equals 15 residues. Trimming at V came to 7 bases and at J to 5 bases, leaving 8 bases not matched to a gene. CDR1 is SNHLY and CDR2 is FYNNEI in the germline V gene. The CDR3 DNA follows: TGTGCCAGCACTCCGGGACAGGGGGCCTGGGAGACCCAGTACTTC. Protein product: CASTPGQGAWETQYF.

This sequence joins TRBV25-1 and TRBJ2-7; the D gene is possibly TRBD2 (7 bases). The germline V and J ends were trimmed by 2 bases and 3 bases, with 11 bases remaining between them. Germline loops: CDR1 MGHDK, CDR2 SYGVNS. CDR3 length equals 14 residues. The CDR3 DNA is TGTGCCAGCAGTGAACAAGGGGGGGGCTACGAGCAGTACTTC. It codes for CASSEQGGGYEQYF.

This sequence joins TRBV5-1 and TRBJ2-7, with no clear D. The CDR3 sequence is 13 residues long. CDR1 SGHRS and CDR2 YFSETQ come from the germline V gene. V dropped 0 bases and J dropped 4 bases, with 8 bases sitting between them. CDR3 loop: CASSLGLEYEQYF. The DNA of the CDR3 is TGCGCCAGCAGCTTGGGCCTGGAGTACGAGCAGTACTTC.

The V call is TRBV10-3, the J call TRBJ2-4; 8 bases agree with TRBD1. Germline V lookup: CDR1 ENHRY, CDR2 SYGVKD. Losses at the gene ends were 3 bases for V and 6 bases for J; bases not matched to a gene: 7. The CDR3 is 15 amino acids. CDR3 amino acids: CAISDPGTGANIQYF. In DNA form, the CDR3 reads TGTGCCATCAGTGACCCCGGGACAGGCGCAAACATTCAGTACTTC.

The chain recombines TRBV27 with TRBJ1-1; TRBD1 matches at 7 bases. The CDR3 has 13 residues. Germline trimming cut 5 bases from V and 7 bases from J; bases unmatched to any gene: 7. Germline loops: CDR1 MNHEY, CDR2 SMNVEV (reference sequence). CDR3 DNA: TGTGCCAGCAGTCCCCAGAGACAGGGTGAAGCTTTCTTT. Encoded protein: CASSPQRQGEAFF.

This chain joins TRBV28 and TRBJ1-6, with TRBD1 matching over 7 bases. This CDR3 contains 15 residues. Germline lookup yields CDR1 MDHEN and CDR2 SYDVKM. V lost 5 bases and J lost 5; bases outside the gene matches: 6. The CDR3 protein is CASSTRDSDNSPLHF. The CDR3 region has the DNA TGTGCCAGCAGTACCCGGGACAGCGATAATTCACCCCTCCACTTT.